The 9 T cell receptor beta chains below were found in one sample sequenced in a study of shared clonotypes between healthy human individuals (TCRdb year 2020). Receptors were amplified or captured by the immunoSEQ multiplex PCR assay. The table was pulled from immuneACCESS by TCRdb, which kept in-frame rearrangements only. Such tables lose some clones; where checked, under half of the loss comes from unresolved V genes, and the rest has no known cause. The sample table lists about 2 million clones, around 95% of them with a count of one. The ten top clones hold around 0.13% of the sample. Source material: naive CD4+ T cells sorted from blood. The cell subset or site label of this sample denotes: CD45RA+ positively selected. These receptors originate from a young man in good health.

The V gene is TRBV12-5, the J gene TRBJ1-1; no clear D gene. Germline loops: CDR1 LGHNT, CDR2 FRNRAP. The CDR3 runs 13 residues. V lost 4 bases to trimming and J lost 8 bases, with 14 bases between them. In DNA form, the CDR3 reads TGTGCTAGTGGTTCTTCGGTCATTGGCGAAGCTTTCTTT. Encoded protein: CASGSSVIGEAFF.

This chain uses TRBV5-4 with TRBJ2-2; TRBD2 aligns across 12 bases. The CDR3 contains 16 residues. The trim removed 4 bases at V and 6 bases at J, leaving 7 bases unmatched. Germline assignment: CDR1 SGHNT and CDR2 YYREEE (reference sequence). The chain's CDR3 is CASSPTSGSAAGELFF. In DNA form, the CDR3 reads TGTGCCAGCAGCCCGACTAGCGGGAGTGCGGCCGGGGAGCTGTTTTTT.

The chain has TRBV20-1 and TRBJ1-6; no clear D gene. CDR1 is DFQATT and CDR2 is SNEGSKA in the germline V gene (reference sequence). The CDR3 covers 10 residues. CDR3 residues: CTTSRAPLHF. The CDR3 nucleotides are TGCACCACCTCAAGAGCACCCCTCCACTTT.

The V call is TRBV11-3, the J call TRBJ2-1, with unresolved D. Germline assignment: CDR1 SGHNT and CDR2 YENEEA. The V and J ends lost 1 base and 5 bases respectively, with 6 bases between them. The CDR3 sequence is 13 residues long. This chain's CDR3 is CASSLGLHNEQFF. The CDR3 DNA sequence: TGTGCCAGCAGCTTAGGGTTGCACAATGAGCAGTTCTTC.

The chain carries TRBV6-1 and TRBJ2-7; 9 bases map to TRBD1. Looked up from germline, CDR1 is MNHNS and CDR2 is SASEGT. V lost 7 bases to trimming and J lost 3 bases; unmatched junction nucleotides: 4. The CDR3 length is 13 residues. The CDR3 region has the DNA TGTGCCAGCAACCGGGACAGGGACTACGAGCAGTACTTC. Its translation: CASNRDRDYEQYF.

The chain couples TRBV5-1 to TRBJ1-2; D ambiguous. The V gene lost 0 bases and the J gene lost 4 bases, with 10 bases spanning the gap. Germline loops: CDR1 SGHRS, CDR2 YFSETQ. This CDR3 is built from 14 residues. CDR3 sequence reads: CASSLDQTSYGYTF. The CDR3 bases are TGCGCCAGCAGCTTGGACCAGACAAGCTATGGCTACACCTTC.

The CDR3 loop is CASSPQPNYGYTF. The CDR3 DNA reads as TGTGCCAGCAGCCCGCAGCCTAACTATGGCTACACCTTC. This chain uses TRBV7-2 with TRBJ1-2; D ambiguous. The CDR3 has 13 amino acids. Trimming removed 5 bases at V and 0 bases at J, with 7 bases between. Germline V gives CDR1 SGHTA, CDR2 FQGNSA.

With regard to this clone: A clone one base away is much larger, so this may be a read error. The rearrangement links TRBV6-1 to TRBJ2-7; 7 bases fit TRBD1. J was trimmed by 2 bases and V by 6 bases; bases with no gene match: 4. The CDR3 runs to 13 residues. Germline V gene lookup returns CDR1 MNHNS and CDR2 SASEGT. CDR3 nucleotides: TGTGCCAGCAGCCCGACAGGGACCTACGAGCAGTACTTC. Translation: CASSPTGTYEQYF.

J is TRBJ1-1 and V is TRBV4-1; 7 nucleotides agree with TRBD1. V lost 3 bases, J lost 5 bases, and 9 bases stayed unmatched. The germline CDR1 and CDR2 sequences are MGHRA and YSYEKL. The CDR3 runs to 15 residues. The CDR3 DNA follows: TGCGCCAGCAGCCAGTTGGACAGGAGAGGGACTGAAGCTTTCTTT. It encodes CASSQLDRRGTEAFF.